Listed here are 20 T cell receptor beta chains from one sample, sequenced in a study of cytomegalovirus exposure and HLA in healthy donors. The data were produced by immunoSEQ multiplex PCR, yet TCRdb's version contains in-frame clones alone and is incomplete. The sample carries 70,000 to 75,000 clones, 94% recorded once. The sample taken for sequencing was PBMCs. The receptors derive from a woman between 18 and 30 years old in good health and CMV-seropositive.

The chain is built from TRBV5-1 and TRBJ1-6, with TRBD1 matching over 10 bases. Germline V gene data show CDR1 as SGHRS and CDR2 as YFSETQ. Losses at the gene ends were 0 bases for V and 7 bases for J; bases not matched to a gene: 4. This CDR3 is 16 amino acids long. CDR3 in amino acids: CASSLGSGQGNSPLHF. The CDR3, as DNA: TGCGCCAGCAGCTTGGGTTCGGGACAGGGGAATTCACCCCTCCACTTT.

The rearrangement uses TRBV6-6 and TRBJ2-7, with D perhaps matching TRBD2 (6 bases). V lost 2 bases and J 4 bases, leaving 18 bases between the germline ends. Germline V gene data show CDR1 as MNHNY and CDR2 as SVGAGI (reference sequence). The CDR3 spans 16 residues. The CDR3 bases are TGTGCCAGCAGTTACGGTGGCCTAGCGCTGTTATACGAGCAGTACTTC. It translates to CASSYGGLALLYEQYF.

V usage is TRBV5-1 and J usage is TRBJ2-7, with 7 bases aligning to TRBD2. The V gene's germline CDR1 is SGHRS and CDR2 YFSETQ. The CDR3 extends over 13 amino acids. Trimming at V came to 1 base and at J to 3 bases, leaving 1 base not matched to a gene. The chain's CDR3 is CASSLSSGYEQYF. In nucleotides, the CDR3 is TGCGCCAGCAGCTTGTCTAGCGGCTACGAGCAGTACTTC.

V usage is TRBV5-1 and J usage is TRBJ2-3; possibly TRBD1 for D (6 bases). Trimming shortened V by 6 bases and J by 3 bases, and 14 bases separated the two germline ends. In germline, CDR1 is SGHRS, CDR2 YFSETQ. The CDR3 runs 14 residues. Written as DNA, the CDR3 is TGCGCCAGCACCCTACAGGGTACAACAGATACGCAGTATTTT. Its protein is CASTLQGTTDTQYF.

V gene TRBV28 combines with J gene TRBJ2-1; unclear D gene. Between the trimmed V and J ends, which lost 5 bases and 6 bases, there was a span of 17 bases. Germline V gene lookup returns CDR1 MDHEN and CDR2 SYDVKM. The CDR3 extends over 15 amino acids. The CDR3 region is CASSPDTVNINEQFF. The CDR3 DNA follows: TGTGCCAGCAGTCCAGACACGGTAAACATCAATGAGCAGTTCTTC.

The chain links TRBV5-1 to TRBJ1-4; TRBD1 matches 11 bases. Germline V gene data show CDR1 as SGHRS and CDR2 as YFSETQ. Trimming at V came to 4 bases and at J to 7 bases, leaving 6 bases not matched to a gene. This CDR3 region has 15 residues. The CDR3 protein is CASSADGTGGEKLFF. In DNA, the CDR3 is TGCGCCAGCAGCGCGGATGGGACAGGGGGTGAAAAACTGTTTTTT. Supplemented by reference TRBV5-1 and TRBJ1-4, the full variable domain reads KAGVTQTPRYLIKTRGQQVTLSCSPISGHRSVSWYQQTPGQGLQFLFEYFSETQRNKGNFPGRFSGRQFSNSRSEMNVSTLELGDSALYLCASSADGTGGEKLFFGSGTQLSVL.

The CDR3 loop is CASSLAGGPNTQYF. As DNA, the CDR3 is TGTGCCAGCAGCTTAGCGGGGGGGCCGAATACGCAGTATTTT. This chain uses TRBV7-2 with TRBJ2-3; D possibly corresponds to TRBD2 (7 bases). Germline V gives CDR1 SGHTA, CDR2 FQGNSA. Trimming took off 0 bases at V and 7 bases at J, with 11 bases between the two ends. The CDR3 is made up of 14 amino acids.

This clone turned up a few times. The CDR3: CASSPQQGHGYTF. CDR3 nucleotides: TGTGCCAGCAGCCCGCAACAGGGTCATGGCTACACCTTC. The chain uses TRBV9 and TRBJ1-2; a possible D gene is TRBD1 (6 bases). The CDR3 extends over 13 amino acids. Germline CDR1 reads SGDLS; CDR2 reads YYNGEE. Trimming cost V 4 bases and J 6 bases, with 13 bases left between them. Supplemented by reference TRBV9 and TRBJ1-2, the full variable domain reads DSGVTQTPKHLITATGQRVTLRCSPRSGDLSVYWYQQSLDQGLQFLIQYYNGEERAKGNILERFSAQQFPDLHSELNLSSLELGDSALYFCASSPQQGHGYTFGSGTRLTVV.

The rearrangement joins TRBV5-1 to TRBJ2-4, with TRBD2 matching 13 bases. This CDR3 has 17 amino acids. Germline V lookup: CDR1 SGHRS, CDR2 YFSETQ. Trimming cost V 4 bases and J 4 bases; bases outside gene matches: 8. The chain's CDR3 is CASSPGLAGEGKNIQYF. CDR3 DNA: TGCGCCAGCAGCCCTGGACTAGCGGGAGAGGGGAAAAACATTCAGTACTTC.

V and J are TRBV6-4 and TRBJ2-7, with 7 positions matching TRBD1. This CDR3 spans 18 amino acids. CDR1 and CDR2 (germline): MRHNA, SNTAGT. After removal of 3 bases from V and 3 bases from J, the junction contained 17 bases not matched to a gene. The CDR3 loop is CASSDEYRGSSRFYEQYF. The CDR3 DNA reads TGTGCCAGCAGTGATGAGTACAGGGGATCGAGTAGATTCTACGAGCAGTACTTC.

This chain uses TRBV7-2 with TRBJ2-1; D is undetermined. Germline V gives CDR1 SGHTA, CDR2 FQGNSA. V lost 3 bases, J lost 7 bases, and 4 bases lay in between. The CDR3 consists of 11 residues. CDR3 DNA: TGTGCCAGCAGCTTCGTAAATGAGCAGTTCTTC. Its protein is CASSFVNEQFF.

The genes are TRBV11-2 and TRBJ1-6; D ambiguous. Trimming stripped 3 bases from V and 14 bases from J, with 14 bases between. CDR1 and CDR2 from the germline V gene are SGHAT and FQNNGV. CDR3 length: 13 amino acids. The CDR3 loop reads CASSLYGPPTLHF. For the CDR3, the DNA is TGTGCCAGCAGCTTGTACGGTCCTCCAACCCTCCACTTT. Complete variable domain (other parts from reference TRBV11-2 and TRBJ1-6): EAGVAQSPRYKIIEKRQSVAFWCNPISGHATLYWYQQILGQGPKLLIQFQNNGVVDDSQLPKDRFSAERLKGVDSTLKIQPAKLEDSAVYLCASSLYGPPTLHFGNGTRLTVT.

The V gene is TRBV5-5, the J gene TRBJ1-2, with D unclear. The CDR3 loop spans 14 amino acids. CDR1 and CDR2 (germline): SGHKS, YYEKEE (reference sequence). Trimming left V 2 bases short and J 7 bases short, with 15 bases between. The CDR3, as DNA: TGTGCCAGCAGCTTTACCGGCCGGCGGGGTGGCTACACCTTC. Its protein is CASSFTGRRGGYTF. Full variable domain (remainder filled in from reference TRBV5-5 and TRBJ1-2): DAGVTQSPTHLIKTRGQQVTLRCSPISGHKSVSWYQQVLGQGPQFIFQYYEKEERGRGNFPDRFSARQFPNYSSELNVNALLLGDSALYLCASSFTGRRGGYTFGSGTRLTVV.

CDR3 nucleotides: TGTGCCAGCAGCTCCTATAATCAGCCCCAGCATTTT. Protein sequence: CASSSYNQPQHF. The chain employs TRBV7-9 and TRBJ1-5; D remains ambiguous. Germline V CDR1 and CDR2: SEHNR, FQNEAQ (reference sequence). The CDR3 length is 12 residues. V was trimmed by 4 bases and J by 4 bases, leaving 5 bases between them.

The chain carries TRBV5-1 and TRBJ2-3; a possible D gene is TRBD2 (6 bases). This CDR3 spans 17 amino acids. The germline V gene has CDR1 SGHRS and CDR2 YFSETQ. Trimming cost V 0 bases and J 0 bases, with 14 bases left between them. The CDR3 sequence: CASSLDAWLASTDTQYF. In nucleotides, the CDR3 is TGCGCCAGCAGCTTGGATGCTTGGCTAGCGAGCACAGATACGCAGTATTTT. The full variable domain, completed using reference TRBV5-1 and TRBJ2-3, is KAGVTQTPRYLIKTRGQQVTLSCSPISGHRSVSWYQQTPGQGLQFLFEYFSETQRNKGNFPGRFSGRQFSNSRSEMNVSTLELGDSALYLCASSLDAWLASTDTQYFGPGTRLTVL.

The rearrangement links TRBV9 to TRBJ2-5; D remains ambiguous. V was cut by 0 bases and J by 7 bases, with 10 bases left in between. There are 13 residues in the CDR3. Germline CDR1 and CDR2: SGDLS and YYNGEE. In DNA form, the CDR3 reads TGTGCCAGCAGCGTAGTCCCCTCGGGGACCCAGTACTTC. Its translation is CASSVVPSGTQYF.

V is TRBV6-1 and J is TRBJ1-2; D is uncertain. This CDR3 has 13 amino acids. Germline CDR1 and CDR2: MNHNS and SASEGT. Trimming stripped 3 bases from V and 7 bases from J, with 12 bases between. The CDR3 reads CASSDEGSGGYTF. CDR3 DNA: TGTGCCAGCAGTGACGAGGGCTCGGGTGGCTACACCTTC.

This CDR3 reads CASSQGQGLYEQYF. The CDR3 DNA follows: TGTGCCAGCAGTCAGGGACAGGGACTCTACGAGCAGTACTTC. V is TRBV6-1 and J is TRBJ2-7; 9 nucleotides align to TRBD1. The CDR3 spans 14 residues. With V trimmed by 5 bases and J by 3 bases, 5 bases remained unmatched. Germline CDR1 is MNHNS and CDR2 is SASEGT.

The rearrangement joins TRBV6-5 to TRBJ1-2; 7 positions match TRBD1. V shed 0 bases and J 9 bases; nucleotides not matched to a gene: 4. Germline assignment: CDR1 MNHEY and CDR2 SVGAGI. The CDR3 covers 13 residues. CDR3 nucleotide sequence: TGTGCCAGCAGTTACTCGAGCAGGGGGAGCTACACCTTC. This sequence encodes CASSYSSRGSYTF.

The CDR3 DNA follows: TGCGCCAGCGGTGGGGGAGGGGATAGCAATGAGCAGTTCTTC. This codes for CASGGGGDSNEQFF. V gene TRBV10-2 combines with J gene TRBJ2-1; 7 bases fit TRBD2. This CDR3 spans 14 amino acids. CDR1 is WSHSY and CDR2 is SAAADI in the germline V gene. V trimming: 8 bases; J trimming: 6 bases; junction bases outside the gene matches: 10.